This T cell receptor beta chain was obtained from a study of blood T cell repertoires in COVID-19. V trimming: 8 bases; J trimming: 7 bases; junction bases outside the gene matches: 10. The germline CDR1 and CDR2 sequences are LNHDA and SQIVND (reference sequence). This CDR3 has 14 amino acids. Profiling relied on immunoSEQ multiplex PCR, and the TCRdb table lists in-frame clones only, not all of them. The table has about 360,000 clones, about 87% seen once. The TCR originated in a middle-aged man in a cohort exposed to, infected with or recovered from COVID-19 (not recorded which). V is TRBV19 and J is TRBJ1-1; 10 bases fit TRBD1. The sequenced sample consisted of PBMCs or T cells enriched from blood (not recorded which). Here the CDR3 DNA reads TGTGCCAGTCATGTCCAGACAGGGGGCGGTGAAGCTTTCTTT. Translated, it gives CASHVQTGGGEAFF. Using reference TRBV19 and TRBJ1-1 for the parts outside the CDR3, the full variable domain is DGGITQSPKYLFRKEGQNVTLSCEQNLNHDAMYWYRQDPGQGLRLIYYSQIVNDFQKGDIAEGYSVSREKKESFPLTVTSAQKNPTAFYLCASHVQTGGGEAFFGQGTRLTVV.